One and the same sample provided the 25 T cell receptor beta chains below, sequenced in a study of T cell repertoires in cytomegalovirus infection. Using its own MiXCR run on the reads, TCRdb lists one record per CDR3 protein. The sample includes 370,000 or so distinct CDR3 sequences, 34% of them seen just once. These receptors have no known antigen. The sample in question was cultured PBMCs, obtained from culture after CMV antigen stimulation. These receptors originate from a human donor in good health (CMV status not recorded). Some clones in this sample may be carry-over from other donors' samples.

The chain links TRBV2 to TRBJ1-4; D remains ambiguous. V lost 2 bases and J 3 bases, leaving 13 bases between the germline ends. The CDR3 has 16 amino acids. Looked up from germline, CDR1 is SNHLY and CDR2 is FYNNEI. In DNA, the CDR3 is TGTGCCAGCAGTGAACTATCGGGGTCCCCTAATGAAAAACTGTTTTTT. Translation gives CASSELSGSPNEKLFF. Based on the CDR3 plus reference TRBV2 and TRBJ1-4, the full variable domain is EPEVTQTPSHQVTQMGQEVILRCVPISNHLYFYWYRQILGQKVEFLVSFYNNEISEKSEIFDDQFSVERPDGSNFTLKIRSTKLEDSAMYFCASSELSGSPNEKLFFGSGTQLSVL.

In DNA form, the CDR3 reads TGTGCCAGCAGCTTAGTGGAGGGGTTCGACTATGGCTACACCTTC. Encoded protein: CASSLVEGFDYGYTF. The chain is built from TRBV7-8 and TRBJ1-2, with D possibly being TRBD1 (5 bases). The CDR3 is 15 residues long. The V end was cut by 1 base, the J end by 3 bases, with 12 bases between. In germline, CDR1 is SGHVS, CDR2 FQNEAQ.

CDR3 nucleotide sequence: TGTGCCAGCAGCACAGGCCCTGAGCAGTACGTC. Protein product: CASSTGPEQYV. V gene TRBV6-2 or TRBV6-3 combines with J gene TRBJ2-7, with D perhaps TRBD1 (5 bases). The germline V gene encodes CDR1 MNHEY and CDR2 SVGEGT. Trimming stripped 6 bases from V and 7 bases from J, with 10 bases between. CDR3 length: 11 amino acids.

This clonotype was recorded a few times. The CDR3 region has the DNA TGTGCCAGCAGCCCGGGACAGGGGGCGTTCGACGAGCAGTACTTC. Amino acid sequence: CASSPGQGAFDEQYF. The chain carries TRBV7-2 and TRBJ2-7; 12 nucleotides match TRBD1. Losses at the gene ends were 5 bases for V and 5 bases for J; bases not matched to a gene: 7. From germline, CDR1 is SGHTA and CDR2 FQGNSA. The CDR3 consists of 15 residues.

This clonotype was recorded a few times. The chain has TRBV7-6 and TRBJ2-1; possibly TRBD1 or TRBD2 for D (6 bases each). Germline loops: CDR1 SGHVS, CDR2 FNYEAQ. V shed 5 bases and J shed 6 bases, with 23 bases lying between them. The CDR3 spans 17 residues. CDR3: CASSRLELARGGNEQFF. CDR3 in DNA: TGTGCCAGCAGCCGCCTAGAGCTAGCGCGAGGGGGCAATGAGCAGTTCTTC.

The chain recombines TRBV19 with TRBJ2-1; 11 nucleotides align to TRBD2. Germline trimming cut 7 bases from V and 3 bases from J; bases unmatched to any gene: 2. The CDR3 is 14 residues long. From germline, CDR1 is LNHDA and CDR2 SQIVND (reference sequence). DNA for the CDR3: TGTGCCAGTAATCTAGCGGGGGGCTACAATGAGCAGTTCTTC. It specifies CASNLAGGYNEQFF.

This clonotype was seen a handful of times. The chain carries TRBV27 and TRBJ2-1; tentative D call: TRBD2 (5 bases). There are 11 residues in the CDR3. Trimming stripped 6 bases from V and 9 bases from J, with 9 bases between. The V gene's germline CDR1 is MNHEY and CDR2 SMNVEV (reference sequence). In DNA, the CDR3 is TGTGCCAGCAGGCTAGCCTTTGAGCAGTTCTTC. Protein: CASRLAFEQFF.

The chain joins TRBV28 to TRBJ2-3; D ambiguous. Trimming removed 2 bases from V and 6 bases from J, with 9 bases in between. The CDR3 is 13 residues long. Germline lookup yields CDR1 MDHEN and CDR2 SYDVKM. CDR3 DNA sequence: TGTGCCAGCAGTTTAGCTCCCTCGGATACGCAGTATTTT. Amino acid sequence: CASSLAPSDTQYF.

This clonotype was recorded a few times. The chain recombines TRBV11-2 with TRBJ2-3, with 11 bases aligning to TRBD2. The CDR3 runs 15 residues. Germline V lookup: CDR1 SGHAT, CDR2 FQNNGV. Trimming took 6 bases from V and 2 from J; bases not matched to a gene: 4. The CDR3 loop reads CASRLGLAVTDTQYF. The CDR3 DNA is TGTGCCAGCAGACTGGGACTAGCGGTCACAGATACGCAGTATTTT. Full variable domain (outside the CDR3, taken from reference TRBV11-2 and TRBJ2-3): EAGVAQSPRYKIIEKRQSVAFWCNPISGHATLYWYQQILGQGPKLLIQFQNNGVVDDSQLPKDRFSAERLKGVDSTLKIQPAKLEDSAVYLCASRLGLAVTDTQYFGPGTRLTVL.

CDR3 DNA sequence: TGTGCCAGCAGCCCACGACACGGGAGCCCAGATACGCAGTATTTT. Translated, it gives CASSPRHGSPDTQYF. The rearrangement joins TRBV5-4 to TRBJ2-3; a weak D match, TRBD2 (6 bases). The CDR3 extends over 15 amino acids. Trimming took off 4 bases at V and 4 bases at J, with 16 bases between the two ends. CDR1 is SGHNT and CDR2 is YYREEE in the germline V gene (reference sequence).

This chain joins TRBV19 and TRBJ2-3; D is ambiguous. The CDR3 is 12 amino acids. Germline CDR1 LNHDA, CDR2 SQIVND (reference sequence). V was pared by 8 bases and J by 6 bases, with 12 bases between. The CDR3 is CASHGQWDTQYF. The CDR3 region has the DNA TGTGCCAGTCACGGTCAGTGGGATACGCAGTATTTT. Supplemented by reference TRBV19 and TRBJ2-3, the full variable domain reads DGGITQSPKYLFRKEGQNVTLSCEQNLNHDAMYWYRQDPGQGLRLIYYSQIVNDFQKGDIAEGYSVSREKKESFPLTVTSAQKNPTAFYLCASHGQWDTQYFGPGTRLTVL.

This clonotype was counted only a few times. The J gene is TRBJ2-5, the V gene TRBV11-2, with 14 bases matching TRBD2. This CDR3 has 17 amino acids. Germline CDR1 reads SGHAT; CDR2 reads FQNNGV. V was clipped by 4 bases and J by 4 bases; unmatched bases: 8. CDR3 bases: TGTGCCAGCAGCTACGGACTAGCGGGAGGCTCATTAGAGACCCAGTACTTC. Protein sequence: CASSYGLAGGSLETQYF.

This clonotype showed up just a few times. The V call is TRBV20-1, the J call TRBJ1-2; D gene uncertain. This CDR3 spans 12 amino acids. Germline CDR1 and CDR2: DFQATT and SNEGSKA (reference sequence). Trimming left V 3 bases short and J 4 bases short, with 9 bases between. CDR3 amino acids: CSASWGIYGYTF. CDR3 coding DNA: TGCAGTGCTAGTTGGGGAATCTATGGCTACACCTTC.

This clonotype was seen only a few times. V is TRBV19 and J is TRBJ1-1; possibly TRBD1 for D (6 bases). Germline V lookup: CDR1 LNHDA, CDR2 SQIVND (reference sequence). The CDR3 is 14 residues long. With 5 bases removed from V and 4 bases from J, the gap between germline ends came to 14 bases. The CDR3 region has the DNA TGTGCCAGTAGTCTGAGGGGGGTCAGCACTGAAGCTTTCTTT. It specifies CASSLRGVSTEAFF.

The V call is TRBV6-6, the J call TRBJ1-5, with D perhaps TRBD1 (5 bases). V gave up 6 bases and J gave up 2 bases, with 17 bases separating them. Germline CDR1 MNHNY, CDR2 SVGAGI (reference sequence). The CDR3 has 16 residues. This chain's CDR3 is CASRPTGPGGNQPQHF. CDR3 DNA: TGTGCCAGCAGGCCCACGGGGCCGGGGGGCAATCAGCCCCAGCATTTT.

The genes are TRBV19 and TRBJ1-1, with no clear D. Germline CDR1 and CDR2: LNHDA and SQIVND (reference sequence). The CDR3 contains 13 residues. Trimming removed 7 bases at V and 2 bases at J, with 11 bases between. The CDR3 DNA reads TGTGCCAGTAAGGACGATGTTAACACTGAAGCTTTCTTT. It codes for CASKDDVNTEAFF.

This clonotype was seen only a few times. The chain recombines TRBV11-2 with TRBJ2-1, with D uncertain. Germline values: CDR1 SGHAT, CDR2 FQNNGV. CDR3 length: 15 residues. Trimming pared 2 bases from V and 7 bases from J, leaving 15 bases between. CDR3 protein: CASSLSGRFRNEQFF. CDR3 coding DNA: TGTGCCAGCAGCTTATCAGGACGGTTCCGGAATGAGCAGTTCTTC.

This clonotype was counted between two and nine times. The chain links TRBV6-2 or TRBV6-3 to TRBJ1-2, with D unclear. CDR1 and CDR2 (germline): MNHEY, SVGEGT. This CDR3 is 15 amino acids long. V lost 7 bases to trimming and J lost 0 bases, with 15 bases between them. CDR3 in DNA: TGTGCCAGCACCTCGTCAGTTGGGGCTAACTATGGCTACACCTTC. Protein product: CASTSSVGANYGYTF.

The gene calls are TRBV6-2 or TRBV6-3 and TRBJ2-3; TRBD2 might be the D (9 bases). Trimming removed 8 bases from V and 5 bases from J, with 29 bases in between. The CDR3 covers 18 residues. CDR1 MNHEY and CDR2 SVGEGT come from the germline V gene. As DNA, the CDR3 is TGTGCCAGCCCCCGGACAGGGCTGCGGGAGGGGTTAGGAGATACGCAGTATTTT. This translates into CASPRTGLREGLGDTQYF.

This clonotype has just a few counts. The CDR3 DNA is TGTGCCAGCAGTTTACCCAGAGACAACTCGAACACTGAAGCTTTCTTT. It yields the protein CASSLPRDNSNTEAFF. This chain joins TRBV28 and TRBJ1-1; D gene ambiguous. CDR1 and CDR2 from the germline V gene are MDHEN and SYDVKM. The CDR3 has 16 amino acids. Trimming stripped 2 bases from V and 1 base from J, with 14 bases between.

A few counts support this clonotype. CDR3 region: CASSLEGLGQPQHF. CDR3 in DNA: TGTGCCAGCAGCTTAGAGGGGTTAGGTCAGCCCCAGCATTTT. V is TRBV7-6 and J is TRBJ1-5; D is perhaps TRBD1 (5 bases). CDR1 is SGHVS, CDR2 FNYEAQ, per germline. The CDR3 runs to 14 residues. The V end lost 1 base, the J end lost 6 bases, and 10 bases lay between the germline ends.

This clonotype has just a few counts. The chain carries TRBV7-2 and TRBJ1-1; D unclear. Trimming stripped 7 bases from V and 2 bases from J, with 11 bases between. This CDR3 region has 13 residues. Germline CDR1 and CDR2: SGHTA and FQGNSA. The CDR3 region is CASKETLNTEAFF. CDR3 coding DNA: TGTGCCAGCAAGGAAACCCTTAACACTGAAGCTTTCTTT.

This clonotype was observed a few times. The CDR3 DNA follows: TGTGCCAGCAGCTTTTCGGGAGGGCCCAATGAGCAGTTCTTC. It yields the protein CASSFSGGPNEQFF. The chain carries TRBV7-2 and TRBJ2-1; the match to TRBD2 covers 8 bases. V shed 3 bases and J 6 bases; nucleotides not matched to a gene: 4. Germline loops: CDR1 SGHTA, CDR2 FQGNSA. The CDR3 runs to 14 residues. Complete variable domain (other parts from reference TRBV7-2 and TRBJ2-1): GAGVSQSPSNKVTEKGKDVELRCDPISGHTALYWYRQSLGQGLEFLIYFQGNSAPDKSGLPSDRFSAERTGGSVSTLTIQRTQQEDSAVYLCASSFSGGPNEQFFGPGTRLTVL.

This clonotype was counted a single time. The chain is built from TRBV4-3 and TRBJ1-3; D uncertain. CDR3 size: 15 residues. Looked up from germline, CDR1 is LGHNA and CDR2 is YSLEER. The V end was cut by 1 base, the J end by 4 bases, with 11 bases between. The CDR3 here is CASSQVMGWGNTIYF. Written as DNA, the CDR3 is TGCGCCAGCAGCCAAGTAATGGGGTGGGGAAACACCATATATTTT.

The DNA for the CDR3 is TGTGCCAGCACCCCTCTAGCGGGGACCTCCTACAATGAGCAGTTCTTC. It codes for CASTPLAGTSYNEQFF. The chain recombines TRBV7-8 with TRBJ2-1, with 9 bases aligning to TRBD2. This CDR3 is built from 16 residues. Germline V lookup: CDR1 SGHVS, CDR2 FQNEAQ. J lost 0 bases, V lost 7 bases, and 7 bases had no gene match.